The 20 T cell receptor beta chains given below trace back to one sample, sequenced in a study of blood T cell repertoires in COVID-19. TCRdb keeps only in-frame clones here, not all; method: immunoSEQ multiplex PCR. Here the sample spans fewer than 130,000 clones, over 60% being singletons. The sequencing sample was made of peripheral blood. The receptor set was obtained from an elderly woman with acute or convalescent COVID-19.

Remarks on this clone: The same CDR3 is also encoded by other DNA sequences in this sample. The V gene is TRBV10-1, the J gene TRBJ1-5; D unclear. The CDR3 has 13 amino acids. Between the trimmed V and J ends, which lost 3 bases and 9 bases, there was a span of 12 bases. Germline values: CDR1 WNHNN, CDR2 SYGVQD (reference sequence). In nucleotides, the CDR3 is TGCGCCAGCAGTGACCACCAGGAGGGGCCCCAGCATTTT. Protein: CASSDHQEGPQHF.

This clone was counted between two and nine times. V gene TRBV29-1 combines with J gene TRBJ2-7; 7 nucleotides line up with TRBD2. The germline CDR1 and CDR2 sequences are SQVTM and ANQGSEA. The junction had 6 bases not matched to a gene; V was cut back by 7 bases and J by 0 bases. This CDR3 is 13 amino acids long. The CDR3 DNA reads as TGCAGCGCGACTAGCTTTCTCTCCTACGAGCAGTACTTC. This sequence encodes CSATSFLSYEQYF.

The rearrangement joins TRBV7-2 to TRBJ2-2; D remains unclear. CDR3 size: 16 residues. V lost 0 bases, J lost 1 base, and 9 bases lay in between. CDR1 SGHTA and CDR2 FQGNSA come from the germline V gene. The CDR3 sequence: CASSLASSGNTGELFF. The CDR3 region has the DNA TGTGCCAGCAGCTTAGCATCGTCGGGGAACACCGGGGAGCTGTTTTTT.

The chain is built from TRBV5-1 and TRBJ1-5, with a weak D call TRBD1 (6 bases). The CDR3 sequence is 13 residues long. V lost 5 bases and J 6 bases, leaving 12 bases between the germline ends. In germline, CDR1 is SGHRS, CDR2 YFSETQ. CDR3 in amino acids: CASRQGSTQPQHF. The DNA of the CDR3 is TGCGCCAGCAGACAGGGAAGTACTCAGCCCCAGCATTTT.

The rearrangement uses TRBV27 and TRBJ1-2, with 8 bases fitting TRBD1. V shed 6 bases and J 4 bases; nucleotides not matched to a gene: 4. The CDR3 spans 13 residues. Germline CDR1 and CDR2: MNHEY and SMNVEV (reference sequence). CDR3 DNA sequence: TGTGCCAGCAGGCCGGGACAGGTCTATGGCTACACCTTC. Its protein product is CASRPGQVYGYTF.

The J gene is TRBJ1-1, the V gene TRBV6-5; a possible D gene is TRBD1 (6 bases). CDR1 is MNHEY and CDR2 is SVGAGI in the germline V gene. CDR3 length: 15 amino acids. V lost 6 bases and J 4 bases, leaving 18 bases between the germline ends. The CDR3, as DNA: TGTGCCAGCAGGGGAGTAGGGGGGGCCAGCACTGAAGCTTTCTTT. It translates to CASRGVGGASTEAFF.

The chain has TRBV6-5 and TRBJ1-1, with 7 bases matching TRBD1. Germline V gene data show CDR1 as MNHEY and CDR2 as SVGAGI. The CDR3 has 15 residues. Germline trimming cut 5 bases from V and 6 bases from J; bases unmatched to any gene: 12. CDR3 nucleotide sequence: TGTGCCAGCAGTCAGGGACAGAGGATAGCCCCTGAAGCTTTCTTT. Amino acid sequence: CASSQGQRIAPEAFF.

This chain connects TRBV7-9 to TRBJ2-1, with TRBD2 identical over 11 bases. Trimming took 5 bases from V and 0 from J; bases not matched to a gene: 9. The germline gives CDR1 SEHNR, CDR2 FQNEAQ (reference sequence). The CDR3 loop spans 18 amino acids. This CDR3 is CASSRVGLAGLSYNEQFF. The CDR3 nucleotides read TGTGCCAGCAGCCGAGTCGGACTAGCGGGCCTCTCCTACAATGAGCAGTTCTTC.

J is TRBJ2-1 and V is TRBV5-8, with 11 nucleotides matching TRBD2. CDR3 size: 16 residues. Trimming at V came to 1 base and at J to 6 bases, leaving 6 bases not matched to a gene. Looked up from germline, CDR1 is SGHTS and CDR2 is YDEGEE. CDR3 bases: TGTGCCAGCAGCTTGAAGGGACTAGCGGCCGTCAATGAGCAGTTCTTC. It specifies CASSLKGLAAVNEQFF.

The table lists this clone with many counts. The rearrangement uses TRBV4-1 and TRBJ2-5; the D gene is possibly TRBD2 (5 bases). The CDR3 sequence is 16 residues long. Germline V gene lookup returns CDR1 MGHRA and CDR2 YSYEKL. V was pared by 1 base and J by 1 base, with 13 bases between. For the CDR3, the DNA is TGCGCCAGCAGCCAAGGGAGCGGAGAGACCCAAGAGACCCAGTACTTC. This encodes CASSQGSGETQETQYF.

The genes are TRBV7-9 and TRBJ2-2; 7 bases fit TRBD1. The CDR3 runs to 18 residues. Germline CDR1 reads SEHNR; CDR2 reads FQNEAQ (reference sequence). With 3 bases clipped from V and 4 bases from J, the junction kept 14 bases outside the gene matches. The CDR3 DNA sequence: TGTGCCAGCAGCTTGTACGGCCAGGACAGGTGGGGCACCGGGGAGCTGTTTTTT. It translates to CASSLYGQDRWGTGELFF.

The chain links TRBV5-8 to TRBJ2-2; possibly TRBD2 for D (6 bases). V shed 2 bases and J shed 4 bases, with 12 bases lying between them. Looked up from germline, CDR1 is SGHTS and CDR2 is YDEGEE. This CDR3 has 15 residues. The CDR3 nucleotides read TGTGCCAGCAGCTTCTGGGCGGGGTCCACCGGGGAGCTGTTTTTT. Protein sequence: CASSFWAGSTGELFF.

The chain carries TRBV19 and TRBJ2-4; 11 positions match TRBD1. V trimming: 3 bases; J trimming: 8 bases; junction bases outside the gene matches: 6. The germline V gene has CDR1 LNHDA and CDR2 SQIVND (reference sequence). The CDR3 has 15 amino acids. The CDR3 protein is CASSIGQGAGDIQYF. As DNA, the CDR3 is TGTGCCAGTAGTATTGGACAGGGGGCTGGGGACATTCAGTACTTC. Supplemented by reference TRBV19 and TRBJ2-4, the full variable domain reads DGGITQSPKYLFRKEGQNVTLSCEQNLNHDAMYWYRQDPGQGLRLIYYSQIVNDFQKGDIAEGYSVSREKKESFPLTVTSAQKNPTAFYLCASSIGQGAGDIQYFGAGTRLSVL.

The chain combines TRBV5-1 with TRBJ2-3, with D perhaps matching TRBD2 (6 bases). Germline loops: CDR1 SGHRS, CDR2 YFSETQ. The V and J ends lost 5 bases and 5 bases respectively, with 15 bases between them. The CDR3 length is 14 residues. CDR3 nucleotide sequence: TGCGCCAGCAGAGGCGGGGCCGGGCAAGATACGCAGTATTTT. Translating gives CASRGGAGQDTQYF.

The rearrangement links TRBV19 to TRBJ2-5, with 10 positions matching TRBD1. Per germline, CDR1 LNHDA and CDR2 SQIVND (reference sequence). The CDR3 totals 14 residues. The trim removed 8 bases at V and 5 bases at J, leaving 8 bases unmatched. The chain's CDR3 is CASGPDRGRETQYF. In nucleotides, the CDR3 is TGTGCCAGTGGCCCCGACAGGGGGCGCGAGACCCAGTACTTC.

This rearrangement joins TRBV5-4 to TRBJ1-1; 7 bases line up with TRBD1. This CDR3 has 14 residues. The ends lost 4 bases at V and 4 bases at J; junction bases unmatched: 7. Germline lookup yields CDR1 SGHNT and CDR2 YYREEE (reference sequence). The DNA of the CDR3 is TGTGCCAGCAGCCTGACAGGGTCGACCACTGAAGCTTTCTTT. Its protein is CASSLTGSTTEAFF.

The V gene is TRBV10-3, the J gene TRBJ1-2, with TRBD1 identical over 7 bases. Germline V gene lookup returns CDR1 ENHRY and CDR2 SYGVKD. Germline trimming cut 6 bases from V and 4 bases from J; bases unmatched to any gene: 2. The CDR3 runs 12 residues. The CDR3 region is CAISRQGYGYTF. The CDR3 DNA sequence: TGTGCCATCAGCCGACAGGGCTATGGCTACACCTTC.

The chain is built from TRBV19 and TRBJ2-4, with 10 positions matching TRBD1. Germline CDR1 and CDR2: LNHDA and SQIVND (reference sequence). This CDR3 spans 16 amino acids. After removal of 6 bases from V and 9 bases from J, the junction contained 14 bases not matched to a gene. CDR3 coding DNA: TGTGCCAGTAGCAGAGGGCCCGGACAGGGGGGTGGCATTCAGTACTTC. It encodes CASSRGPGQGGGIQYF.

V gene TRBV20-1 combines with J gene TRBJ1-5; the D gene is possibly TRBD1 (6 bases). In germline, CDR1 is DFQATT, CDR2 SNEGSKA (reference sequence). The CDR3 spans 15 residues. The V end lost 3 bases, the J end lost 4 bases, and 16 bases lay between the germline ends. CDR3 DNA: TGCAGTGCTAGTGCAGGGGCACGACCTAATCAGCCCCAGCATTTT. Protein sequence: CSASAGARPNQPQHF.

The chain is built from TRBV10-3 and TRBJ2-7; weak D call: TRBD1 (5 bases). Germline V lookup: CDR1 ENHRY, CDR2 SYGVKD. The CDR3 has 12 amino acids. V lost 10 bases and J 3 bases, leaving 13 bases between the germline ends. The CDR3 sequence: CATKTEIYEQYF. CDR3 coding DNA: TGTGCCACCAAGACAGAGATCTACGAGCAGTACTTC.